This TCR beta chain was documented in a study of CD8 T cells in Susac syndrome. A quantity of roughly 0.5 to 1 ug RNA underwent reverse transcription using random hexamers. TCR beta CDR3 was amplified by immunoSEQ multiplex PCR. This amplification extended across 54 Vbeta and 13 Jbeta segments. A single record per CDR3 protein comes from TCRdb applying MiXCR to the immunoSEQ multiplex PCR reads. The sample gives a few hundred thousand distinct CDR3 sequences, approximately 85% of which show up once; 0.09% to 0.15% is in the top ten. Sequencing targeted TCR beta in T cells from blood (CD8+ and CD4+). The patients serving as multiple sclerosis controls were treatment-naive. They had stable or active relapsing-remitting disease and fulfilled revised McDonald criteria. TEMRA cells were enriched by FACS, while CD8+ and CD4+ T cells were obtained through a negative isolation that was performed magnetically.

Sequenced sample: CD8+ T cells from PBMCs. This clonotype originated in a human donor with multiple sclerosis.

The CDR3 DNA reads TGTGCCAGCGGACCCAGGGAAACTGATGGCTACACCTTC. It is translated as CASGPRETDGYTF. V gene TRBV5-4 combines with J gene TRBJ1-2, with D possibly being TRBD1 (5 bases). CDR1 and CDR2 from the germline V gene are SGHNT and YYREEE (reference sequence). This CDR3 has 13 residues. The V and J ends lost 7 bases and 6 bases respectively, with 16 bases between them. Drawing the rest from reference TRBV5-4 and TRBJ1-2, the complete variable domain is ETGVTQSPTHLIKTRGQQVTLRCSSQSGHNTVSWYQQALGQGPQFIFQYYREEENGRGNFPPRFSGLQFPNYSSELNVNALELDDSALYLCASGPRETDGYTFGSGTRLTVV.